Listed below are T cell receptor beta chains from one sample, sequenced in a study of T-cell memory formation after mild COVID-19. TCRdb independently ran MiXCR on the 5' RACE reads; one entry per CDR3 protein. The table has about 340,000 distinct CDR3 sequences, 15% to 20% seen once. The sequenced sample consisted of PBMCs or a T cell subset sorted from them (not recorded which). The origin of the receptors is a young man who had mild COVID-19 (a few samples of this study predate the infection). Cell type and time point are not known. Both conserved end residues are part of each CDR3. A D gene is named only where the DNA matches it firmly. Only some rows state a clone size, as once, few, many or a class for expanded clones.

v_gene	abundance	d_gene	j_gene	CDR3aa	CDR3nt
TRBV7-8	many	TRBD1	TRBJ2-1	CASSTKTGGQGEYNEQFF	TGTGCCAGCAGCACGAAGACCGGAGGACAGGGGGAATACAATGAGCAGTTCTTC
TRBV4-1	many	.	TRBJ2-6	CASSQDRAQGGAGANVLTF	TGCGCCAGCAGCCAAGATCGTGCACAGGGTGGCGCTGGGGCCAACGTCCTGACTTTC
TRBV6-2/TRBV6-3	.	.	TRBJ2-3	CASSYSPGVSTDTQYF	TGTGCCAGCAGTTACTCGCCGGGGGTAAGCACAGATACGCAGTATTTT
TRBV20-1	many	TRBD1	TRBJ2-1	CSAPRDRGGEQFF	TGCAGTGCGCCAAGGGACAGGGGTGGAGAGCAGTTCTTC
TRBV30	.	.	TRBJ2-1	CAWLAGGIYNEQFF	TGTGCCTGGCTCGCAGGGGGGATCTACAATGAGCAGTTCTTC
TRBV11-2	many	.	TRBJ1-4	CASSLGRKLFF	TGTGCCAGCAGCTTAGGCAGGAAACTGTTTTTT
TRBV7-3	many	.	TRBJ2-5	CASSQRSGETQYF	TGTGCCAGCAGCCAACGAAGCGGAGAGACCCAGTACTTC
TRBV7-2	.	.	TRBJ2-7	CASSITGKGSYEQYF	TGTGCCAGCAGTATTACAGGGAAAGGGTCCTACGAGCAGTACTTC
TRBV6-2/TRBV6-3	many	.	TRBJ2-5	CASSYPRETQYF	TGTGCCAGCAGTTACCCCAGAGAGACCCAGTACTTC
TRBV19	many	.	TRBJ1-2	CASSPMDGANYGYTF	TGTGCCAGTAGTCCGATGGACGGGGCTAACTATGGCTACACCTTC
TRBV12-3/TRBV12-4	few	.	TRBJ2-1	CASRPGGVSYNEQFF	TGTGCCAGCAGACCCGGGGGTGTTTCCTACAATGAGCAGTTCTTC
TRBV4-1	.	TRBD2	TRBJ2-3	CASSQEWTSGNTDTQYF	TGCGCCAGCAGCCAAGAGTGGACTAGCGGGAACACAGATACGCAGTATTTT
TRBV4-3	.	TRBD1	TRBJ1-6	CASRSGTGGGGVYNSPLHF	TGCGCGAGCCGTTCCGGGACAGGGGGCGGAGGGGTCTATAATTCACCCCTCCACTTT
TRBV7-8	.	.	TRBJ2-7	CASSFVGGAYEQYF	TGTGCCAGCAGCTTCGTTGGGGGAGCCTACGAGCAGTACTTC
TRBV20-1	.	.	TRBJ2-3	CSARDTGEITDTQYF	TGCAGTGCTAGAGATACGGGGGAGATCACAGATACGCAGTATTTT
TRBV4-3	many	TRBD2	TRBJ2-1	CASSGGRARFNEQFF	TGCGCCAGCAGCGGTGGGAGGGCGCGGTTTAATGAGCAGTTCTTC
TRBV9	.	TRBD1	TRBJ2-3	CASSASGGTGITDTQYF	TGTGCCAGCAGCGCCTCCGGGGGGACAGGGATTACAGATACGCAGTATTTT
TRBV7-9	few	.	TRBJ2-4	CASSAFVGELAKNIQYF	TGTGCCAGCAGCGCCTTTGTGGGAGAACTAGCCAAAAACATTCAGTACTTC
TRBV5-1	.	TRBD1	TRBJ2-7	CASSWDRAKLDYEQYF	TGCGCCAGCAGCTGGGACAGGGCAAAGTTGGACTACGAGCAGTACTTC
TRBV6-5	.	.	TRBJ2-2	CASSYTRFNIHGELFF	TGTGCCAGCAGTTACACTCGCTTTAATATACACGGGGAGCTGTTTTTT
TRBV7-8	.	.	TRBJ2-3	CASSGAWADTQYF	TGTGCCAGCAGTGGGGCGTGGGCAGATACGCAGTATTTT
TRBV20-1	.	.	TRBJ1-1	CSARTARGATEAFF	TGCAGTGCTCGGACCGCCAGAGGCGCCACTGAAGCTTTCTTT
TRBV11-2	few	.	TRBJ2-3	CASSLSRVTDTQYF	TGTGCCAGCAGCTTAAGCAGGGTCACAGATACGCAGTATTTT
TRBV2	.	.	TRBJ2-5	CASSEVGVGETQYF	TGTGCCAGCAGTGAAGTAGGGGTGGGGGAGACCCAGTACTTC
TRBV24-1	few	TRBD1	TRBJ2-5	CATSDLLDREETQYF	TGTGCCACCAGTGATTTGCTGGACAGGGAAGAGACCCAGTACTTC
TRBV16	.	TRBD1	TRBJ1-4	CASSQFTAGTAGNEKLFF	TGTGCCAGCAGCCAATTTACCGCCGGGACAGCTGGGAATGAAAAACTGTTTTTT
TRBV7-2	few	.	TRBJ1-3	CASSQFGGDTIYF	TGTGCCAGCAGTCAGTTTGGGGGGGACACCATATATTTT
TRBV6-5	few	TRBD2	TRBJ2-7	CASSPRTSGGAGGYEQYF	TGTGCCAGCAGTCCCAGGACTAGCGGGGGGGCCGGTGGCTACGAGCAGTACTTC